This T cell receptor beta chain was identified in a study of cytomegalovirus exposure and HLA in healthy donors. Study summary: There were a few hundred genotyped donors. Of these, roughly 80% fell in the genetic ancestry cluster associated with self-reported Caucasian donors. Study results and caveats: By a later analysis, the bulk of CMV-associated TCR beta chains appeared HLA-restricted. Some TCR beta chains (164 of them) were listed as cytomegalovirus-associated.

Trimming took off 0 bases at V and 3 bases at J, with 6 bases between the two ends. The CDR3 totals 13 residues. Germline CDR1 and CDR2: MNHEY and SMNVEV (reference sequence). The primer mix had 60 Vbeta and 13 Jbeta primers. Repertoires were generated with immunoSEQ multiplex PCR, while TCRdb's copy carries only in-frame clones and drops some. Found here are around 150,000 clones, approximately 70% of them singletons; the top ten hold 2.5% to 3%. Regarding this clone: Its matching antigen is unknown.

The rearrangement joins TRBV27 to TRBJ2-7, with a tentative D call TRBD1 (5 bases). The clonotype comes from a middle-aged woman in good health and CMV-seropositive. Sequenced material: PBMCs. This CDR3 reads CASSLSQGYEQYF. CDR3 nucleotide sequence: TGTGCCAGCAGTTTATCGCAGGGCTACGAGCAGTACTTC.